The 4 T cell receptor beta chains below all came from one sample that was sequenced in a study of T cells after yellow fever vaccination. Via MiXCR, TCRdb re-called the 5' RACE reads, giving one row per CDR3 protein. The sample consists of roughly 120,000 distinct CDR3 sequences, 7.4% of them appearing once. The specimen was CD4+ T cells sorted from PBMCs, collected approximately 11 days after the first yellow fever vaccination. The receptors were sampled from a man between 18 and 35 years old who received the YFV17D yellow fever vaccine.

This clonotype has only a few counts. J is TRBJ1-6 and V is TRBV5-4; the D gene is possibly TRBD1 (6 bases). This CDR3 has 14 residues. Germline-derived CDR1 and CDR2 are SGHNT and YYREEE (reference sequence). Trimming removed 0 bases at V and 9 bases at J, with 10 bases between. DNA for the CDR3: TGTGCCAGCAGCTTGGAAAGGGGGAGTTCACCCCTCCACTTT. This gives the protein CASSLERGSSPLHF.

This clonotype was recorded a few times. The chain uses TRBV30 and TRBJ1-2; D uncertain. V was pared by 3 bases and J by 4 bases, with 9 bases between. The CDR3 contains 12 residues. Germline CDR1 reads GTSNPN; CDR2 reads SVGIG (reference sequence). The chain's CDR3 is CAWSPDFYGYTF. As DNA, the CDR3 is TGTGCCTGGAGCCCGGACTTCTATGGCTACACCTTC.

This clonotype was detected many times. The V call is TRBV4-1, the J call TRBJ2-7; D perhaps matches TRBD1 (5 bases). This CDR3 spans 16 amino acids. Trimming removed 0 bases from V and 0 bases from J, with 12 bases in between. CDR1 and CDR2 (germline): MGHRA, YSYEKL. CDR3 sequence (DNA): TGCGCCAGCAGCCAAGAAATCCAGGGATACTCCTACGAGCAGTACTTC. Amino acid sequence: CASSQEIQGYSYEQYF.

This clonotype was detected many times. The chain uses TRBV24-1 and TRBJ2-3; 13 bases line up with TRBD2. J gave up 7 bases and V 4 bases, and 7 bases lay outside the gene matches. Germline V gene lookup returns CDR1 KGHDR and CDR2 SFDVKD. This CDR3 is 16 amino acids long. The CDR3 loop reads CATSETSGGPLNTQYF. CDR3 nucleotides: TGTGCCACCAGTGAGACTAGCGGGGGGCCGTTGAATACGCAGTATTTT.